What follows are 20 T cell receptor beta chains derived from one specimen sequenced in a study of blood T cell repertoires in COVID-19. Measured with immunoSEQ multiplex PCR; TCRdb has only the in-frame clones, and not every one. The profile shows some 700,000 clones, around 89% of them singletons. Sequencing input: peripheral blood. These receptors originate from a woman aged 18-29 years with acute or convalescent COVID-19.

V gene TRBV30 combines with J gene TRBJ2-5; D uncertain. Between the trimmed V and J ends, which lost 2 bases and 5 bases, there was a span of 9 bases. This CDR3 contains 12 residues. From germline, CDR1 is GTSNPN and CDR2 SVGIG (reference sequence). The DNA of the CDR3 is TGTGCCTGGAGTAGCCAGGTGGAGACCCAGTACTTC. It is translated as CAWSSQVETQYF. The full variable domain, its missing parts supplied by reference TRBV30 and TRBJ2-5, is SQTIHQWPATLVQPVGSPLSLECTVEGTSNPNLYWYRQAAGRGLQLLFYSVGIGQISSEVPQNLSASRPQDRQFILSSKKLLLSDSGFYLCAWSSQVETQYFGPGTRLLVL.

The chain couples TRBV12-5 to TRBJ1-1, with D unclear. The ends were cut back, 0 bases at V and 4 bases at J, with 9 bases in the middle. The germline gives CDR1 LGHNT, CDR2 FRNRAP. The CDR3 has 14 amino acids. The DNA for the CDR3 is TGTGCTAGTGGTTTGGTATCGGCGGCCACTGAAGCTTTCTTT. Protein product: CASGLVSAATEAFF.

The chain has TRBV9 and TRBJ2-5; 8 bases are a match to TRBD2. The junction had 6 bases not matched to a gene; V was cut back by 7 bases and J by 1 base. The CDR3 contains 14 residues. CDR1 is SGDLS and CDR2 is YYNGEE in the germline V gene. In DNA form, the CDR3 reads TGTGCCAGCGGGCGGGGGGCAAGCCAAGAGACCCAGTACTTC. This gives the protein CASGRGASQETQYF.

This chain connects TRBV15 to TRBJ2-5, with 10 bases fitting TRBD2. Germline V CDR1 and CDR2: LNHNV, YYDKDF (reference sequence). The CDR3 totals 16 residues. V was clipped by 4 bases and J by 4 bases; unmatched bases: 9. CDR3 nucleotides: TGTGCCACCAGCACCGCCTTAGCGGGGGGCGTAGAGACCCAGTACTTC. This encodes CATSTALAGGVETQYF.

Remarks on this clone: Germline is not matched at one junction end, which may reflect a read error. The rearrangement joins TRBV6-5 to TRBJ1-4; 9 bases agree with TRBD1. The CDR3 consists of 14 residues. CDR1 MNHEY and CDR2 SVGAGI come from the germline V gene. The CDR3 protein is CACRRGDRDEKLFF. In nucleotides, the CDR3 is TGTGCCTGCAGGAGGGGGGACAGGGACGAAAAACTGTTTTTT.

The chain carries TRBV7-9 and TRBJ1-4; the D gene is possibly TRBD1 (5 bases). Germline lookup yields CDR1 SEHNR and CDR2 FQNEAQ (reference sequence). V shed 2 bases and J shed 7 bases, with 11 bases lying between them. The CDR3 contains 14 residues. CDR3 residues: CASSLHGGVEKLFF. For the CDR3, the DNA is TGTGCCAGCAGCTTACACGGAGGGGTTGAAAAACTGTTTTTT.

This clone was detected once. Additional DNA sequences in this sample encode the identical CDR3. V usage is TRBV5-1 and J usage is TRBJ2-7; 7 nucleotides line up with TRBD1. The V segment lost 4 bases and the J segment 2 bases; nucleotides outside the gene matches: 3. The V gene's germline CDR1 is SGHRS and CDR2 YFSETQ. The CDR3 loop spans 13 amino acids. DNA of the CDR3: TGCGCCAGCAGCCGAGGGACAGCCTACGAGCAGTACTTC. Protein: CASSRGTAYEQYF. Looking up the rest from reference TRBV5-1 and TRBJ2-7 gives the full variable domain: KAGVTQTPRYLIKTRGQQVTLSCSPISGHRSVSWYQQTPGQGLQFLFEYFSETQRNKGNFPGRFSGRQFSNSRSEMNVSTLELGDSALYLCASSRGTAYEQYFGPGTRLTVT.

The V and J genes are TRBV5-1 and TRBJ1-6; D unresolved. Trimming cost V 4 bases and J 5 bases, with 13 bases left between them. The CDR3 is made up of 15 amino acids. Per germline, CDR1 SGHRS and CDR2 YFSETQ. CDR3 protein: CASSPNTGNNSPLHF. The CDR3 coding sequence is TGCGCCAGCAGCCCCAATACGGGGAATAATTCACCCCTCCACTTT. Together with reference TRBV5-1 and TRBJ1-6, the CDR3 gives the full variable domain: KAGVTQTPRYLIKTRGQQVTLSCSPISGHRSVSWYQQTPGQGLQFLFEYFSETQRNKGNFPGRFSGRQFSNSRSEMNVSTLELGDSALYLCASSPNTGNNSPLHFGNGTRLTVT.

This clone turned up a few times. This sequence joins TRBV5-1 and TRBJ1-2, with D unresolved. CDR3 size: 16 residues. Germline V gene data show CDR1 as SGHRS and CDR2 as YFSETQ. Trimming took off 6 bases at V and 2 bases at J, with 20 bases between the two ends. CDR3 amino acids: CASTRDPAGLNYGYTF. CDR3 sequence (DNA): TGCGCCAGCACCCGAGACCCGGCAGGATTAAACTATGGCTACACCTTC.

V is TRBV25-1 and J is TRBJ1-1, with 9 bases that match TRBD1. The trim removed 10 bases at V and 4 bases at J, leaving 7 bases unmatched. This CDR3 contains 13 residues. The germline V gene has CDR1 MGHDK and CDR2 SYGVNS. CDR3 protein: CATGQGTGTEAFF. The CDR3 bases are TGTGCCACCGGACAGGGGACGGGCACTGAAGCTTTCTTT.

This clone occurred a few times. This rearrangement joins TRBV2 to TRBJ1-2; 10 nucleotides match TRBD1. With V trimmed by 11 bases and J by 1 base, 10 bases remained unmatched. Germline V gene sequence: CDR1 SNHLY, CDR2 FYNNEI. The CDR3 spans 15 residues. CDR3 DNA sequence: TGTGCCGGGACAGGGGATGGGGCAATTAACTATGGCTACACCTTC. Translation: CAGTGDGAINYGYTF.

This clone was recorded only once. Other DNA variants within this sample encode the same CDR3. The chain carries TRBV19 and TRBJ2-7; TRBD1 matches at 9 bases. The CDR3 covers 14 residues. The V and J ends lost 1 base and 4 bases, in that order; junction bases with no gene match: 2. CDR1 and CDR2 from the germline V gene are LNHDA and SQIVND (reference sequence). CDR3 coding DNA: TGTGCCAGTAGTATAGGTGGACAGGGGTACGAGCAGTACTTC. It encodes CASSIGGQGYEQYF.

This clone was counted a few times. The V call is TRBV30, the J call TRBJ1-2, with TRBD1 matching over 10 bases. The ends lost 0 bases at V and 9 bases at J; junction bases unmatched: 7. In germline, CDR1 is GTSNPN, CDR2 SVGIG (reference sequence). The CDR3 has 14 amino acids. The CDR3 DNA is TGTGCCTGGAGTGTACGGGGACAGGGGATACGCTACACCTTC. The encoded protein is CAWSVRGQGIRYTF.

This clone was seen only a few times. This chain uses TRBV19 with TRBJ2-1, with TRBD2 matching over 9 bases. The length of the CDR3 is 16 residues. The trim removed 1 base at V and 6 bases at J, leaving 7 bases unmatched. The germline gives CDR1 LNHDA, CDR2 SQIVND (reference sequence). The CDR3 nucleotides are TGTGCCAGTAGTATAGTGGGCCTAGCGGGGCTCAATGAGCAGTTCTTC. This sequence encodes CASSIVGLAGLNEQFF. The variable domain in full, completed from reference TRBV19 and TRBJ2-1, reads DGGITQSPKYLFRKEGQNVTLSCEQNLNHDAMYWYRQDPGQGLRLIYYSQIVNDFQKGDIAEGYSVSREKKESFPLTVTSAQKNPTAFYLCASSIVGLAGLNEQFFGPGTRLTVL.

This clone was recorded only once. V usage is TRBV21-1 and J usage is TRBJ1-3; TRBD1 is taken as the D call from the table, unchecked against the DNA. TRBV21-1 constitutes a pseudogene. The CDR3 spans 16 residues. CDR3 sequence: CASSNVKDGPGNTIYF. CDR3 coding DNA: TGTGCCAGCAGCAACGTTAAGGATGGGCCTGGAAACACCATATATTTT.

V and J are TRBV7-8 and TRBJ1-2; a weak D match, TRBD1 (5 bases). Germline loops: CDR1 SGHVS, CDR2 FQNEAQ. V lost 0 bases and J 6 bases, leaving 17 bases between the germline ends. There are 16 residues in the CDR3. Here the CDR3 DNA reads TGTGCCAGCAGCTTAGCGCGATGGATCCAGGGCCATGGCTACACCTTC. It is translated as CASSLARWIQGHGYTF.

Concerning this clone itself: Within the sample, other DNA sequences also encode this same CDR3. The chain has TRBV9 and TRBJ1-1, with D hard to call. The V gene's germline CDR1 is SGDLS and CDR2 YYNGEE. This CDR3 is built from 14 residues. Trimming left V 4 bases short and J 2 bases short, with 12 bases between. The DNA for the CDR3 is TGTGCCAGCAGCCCGCGGACTGCCAACACTGAAGCTTTCTTT. This codes for CASSPRTANTEAFF.

This clone was found once. The CDR3 DNA sequence: TGTGCCAGCAGGGGGGACAGGGGGATGAACACTGAAGCTTTCTTT. Its protein product is CASRGDRGMNTEAFF. The rearrangement joins TRBV7-8 to TRBJ1-1; 11 bases fit TRBD1. This CDR3 comprises 15 residues. CDR1 SGHVS and CDR2 FQNEAQ come from the germline V gene. Losses at the gene ends were 6 bases for V and 0 bases for J; bases not matched to a gene: 3.

This clone came up a few times. This rearrangement joins TRBV7-2 to TRBJ1-1; 9 nucleotides align to TRBD1. The trim removed 5 bases at V and 1 base at J, leaving 5 bases unmatched. Germline values: CDR1 SGHTA, CDR2 FQGNSA. The CDR3 consists of 15 residues. In DNA form, the CDR3 reads TGTGCCAGCAGCAGTAGGACAGGGGCGAACACTGAAGCTTTCTTT. Its translation: CASSSRTGANTEAFF.

This chain connects TRBV18 to TRBJ1-2; D is unresolved. CDR3 length: 13 residues. V was pared by 4 bases and J by 0 bases, with 6 bases between. Germline V gives CDR1 KGHSH, CDR2 LQKENI. Written as DNA, the CDR3 is TGTGCCAGCTCACGAGGCGCTAACTATGGCTACACCTTC. It yields the protein CASSRGANYGYTF.